Sequencing of this T cell receptor beta chain was carried out in a study of blood T cell repertoires in COVID-19. Across the whole study: Spain, Italy and the United States supplied samples that represented acute and convalescent COVID-19.

Seattle's cohort entered during active infection and was followed longitudinally. The table came from immunoSEQ multiplex PCR; TCRdb's copy has only in-frame clones and leaves some out. The sample has some 74,000 clones; about 89% are singletons. Between the trimmed V and J ends, which lost 3 bases and 1 base, there was a span of 12 bases. The CDR3 totals 16 residues. CDR1 KGHSH and CDR2 LQKENI come from the germline V gene. Sequences were obtained from peripheral blood. V usage is TRBV18 and J usage is TRBJ1-4; D gene uncertain. This TCR was recovered from a middle-aged man with COVID-19, enrolled during active disease. CDR3 region: CASSPGVRGTNEKLFF. The CDR3 DNA reads as TGTGCCAGCTCACCTGGTGTCCGGGGAACTAATGAAAAACTGTTTTTT.